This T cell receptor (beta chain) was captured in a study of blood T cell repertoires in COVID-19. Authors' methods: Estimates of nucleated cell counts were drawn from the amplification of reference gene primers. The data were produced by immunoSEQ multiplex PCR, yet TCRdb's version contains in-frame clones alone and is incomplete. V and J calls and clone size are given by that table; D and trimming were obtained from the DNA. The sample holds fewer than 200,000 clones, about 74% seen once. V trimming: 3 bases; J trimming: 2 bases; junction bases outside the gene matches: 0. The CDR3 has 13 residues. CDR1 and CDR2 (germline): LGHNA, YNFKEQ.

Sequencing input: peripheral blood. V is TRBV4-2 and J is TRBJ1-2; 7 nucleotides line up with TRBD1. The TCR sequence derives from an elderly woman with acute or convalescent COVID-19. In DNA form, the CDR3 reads TGTGCCAGCAGCCAGGGACAGAACTATGGCTACACCTTC. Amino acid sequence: CASSQGQNYGYTF.